The 14 T cell receptor beta chains reported below all come from one sample, sequenced in a study of blood T cell repertoires in COVID-19. The protocol was immunoSEQ multiplex PCR, while the TCRdb copy is restricted to in-frame clones and leaves out a portion. This table has 200,000 to 250,000 clones, about 80% appearing once. Sequencing was performed on peripheral blood. These receptors came from a woman aged 30 to 39 who had recovered from COVID-19.

This clone has more than one count but fewer than ten. The chain has TRBV29-1 and TRBJ1-3, with TRBD1 matching over 7 bases. Germline V lookup: CDR1 SQVTM, CDR2 ANQGSEA. The trim removed 7 bases at V and 0 bases at J, leaving 9 bases unmatched. The CDR3 extends over 15 amino acids. The CDR3 spells CSAQQGSFSGNTIYF. The CDR3 DNA is TGCAGCGCCCAACAGGGGAGCTTCTCTGGAAACACCATATATTTT.

This CDR3 reads CASSQERGNEQFF. CDR3 nucleotides: TGTGCCAGCAGCCAAGAAAGGGGGAATGAGCAGTTCTTC. This chain links TRBV14 with TRBJ2-1, with TRBD1 as a possible D gene (6 bases). The CDR3 consists of 13 residues. V lost 0 bases, J lost 7 bases, and 7 bases lay in between. In germline, CDR1 is SGHDN, CDR2 FVKESK.

The chain carries TRBV6-6 and TRBJ2-2; perhaps TRBD2 as D (5 bases). Per germline, CDR1 MNHNY and CDR2 SVGAGI (reference sequence). V shed 5 bases and J shed 5 bases, with 12 bases lying between them. The CDR3 runs to 14 residues. Written as DNA, the CDR3 is TGTGCCAGCAGTAGAAATACGGGAACCGGGGAGCTGTTTTTT. It encodes CASSRNTGTGELFF.

The chain combines TRBV19 with TRBJ2-7; 8 nucleotides line up with TRBD1. Germline values: CDR1 LNHDA, CDR2 SQIVND (reference sequence). This CDR3 has 14 amino acids. Unmatched junction bases numbered 4, after V lost 1 base and J lost 5 bases. The DNA for the CDR3 is TGTGCCAGTAGTATAGGAGACAGGGGAGACGAGCAGTACTTC. Translating it yields CASSIGDRGDEQYF.

The rearrangement links TRBV29-1 to TRBJ2-7; TRBD2 matches at 8 bases. Germline V gene sequence: CDR1 SQVTM, CDR2 ANQGSEA. The trim removed 6 bases at V and 2 bases at J, leaving 12 bases unmatched. This CDR3 has 15 residues. CDR3 nucleotide sequence: TGCAGCGTCGCTATCTTAGCGGGACTTACCTACGAGCAGTACTTC. It yields the protein CSVAILAGLTYEQYF.

The chain joins TRBV11-2 to TRBJ2-1; D unresolved. The CDR3 extends over 11 amino acids. Between the trimmed V and J ends, which lost 4 bases and 8 bases, there was a span of 6 bases. Germline V gene data show CDR1 as SGHAT and CDR2 as FQNNGV. CDR3 loop: CASSSYDEQFF. CDR3 DNA: TGTGCCAGCAGCTCCTATGATGAGCAGTTCTTC.

The rearrangement uses TRBV28 and TRBJ2-3; 7 nucleotides match TRBD2. Losses at the gene ends were 6 bases for V and 0 bases for J; bases not matched to a gene: 9. CDR1 and CDR2 (germline): MDHEN, SYDVKM. This CDR3 region has 16 residues. CDR3 bases: TGTGCCAGCAGAAAAGGGACGGGAGGAAGCACAGATACGCAGTATTTT. Its translation: CASRKGTGGSTDTQYF.

The chain couples TRBV15 to TRBJ1-4; 7 bases map to TRBD1. The CDR3 has 16 amino acids. CDR1 is LNHNV, CDR2 YYDKDF, per germline (reference sequence). Germline trimming cut 2 bases from V and 5 bases from J; bases unmatched to any gene: 8. The CDR3 nucleotides are TGTGCCACCAGCAGACCTCCCGGGACAGAAAATGAAAAACTGTTTTTT. This sequence encodes CATSRPPGTENEKLFF.

V usage is TRBV5-1 and J usage is TRBJ2-1, with TRBD2 matching 9 bases. CDR1 SGHRS and CDR2 YFSETQ come from the germline V gene. The V segment lost 5 bases and the J segment 2 bases; nucleotides outside the gene matches: 2. The CDR3 length is 14 residues. CDR3 amino acids: CASSASGTYNEQFF. In DNA, the CDR3 is TGCGCCAGCAGTGCTAGCGGGACCTACAATGAGCAGTTCTTC.

The chain combines TRBV11-2 with TRBJ2-4, with 8 bases matching TRBD1. Germline V gene data show CDR1 as SGHAT and CDR2 as FQNNGV. The CDR3 has 16 amino acids. V was pared by 4 bases and J by 0 bases, with 5 bases of the junction left unmatched. The CDR3 loop reads CASSSQGDRAKNIQYF. DNA for the CDR3: TGTGCCAGCAGCTCACAGGGGGATCGAGCCAAAAACATTCAGTACTTC.

The chain recombines TRBV7-3 with TRBJ2-5; D is uncertain. CDR3 length: 15 residues. Germline-derived CDR1 and CDR2 are SGHTA and FQGTGA. V gave up 5 bases and J gave up 3 bases, with 16 bases separating them. This CDR3 reads CASSERGLEEETQYF. The CDR3 DNA reads as TGTGCCAGCAGCGAAAGAGGTCTAGAGGAAGAGACCCAGTACTTC.

The sample holds a few counts of this clone. The chain carries TRBV7-9 and TRBJ1-2; the match to TRBD1 covers 8 bases. J lost 4 bases, V lost 2 bases, and 6 bases had no gene match. The CDR3 spans 15 residues. Germline lookup yields CDR1 SEHNR and CDR2 FQNEAQ (reference sequence). CDR3 nucleotides: TGTGCCAGCAGCTTAATGCCGACAGGGGCCTATGGCTACACCTTC. It translates to CASSLMPTGAYGYTF.

The chain links TRBV14 to TRBJ2-7; no definite D call. The CDR3 runs 14 residues. The V gene lost 1 base and the J gene lost 2 bases, with 9 bases spanning the gap. Germline loops: CDR1 SGHDN, CDR2 FVKESK. The CDR3 nucleotides read TGTGCCAGCAGCCAAGGGCTAGGCCCCTACGAGCAGTACTTC. Its translation is CASSQGLGPYEQYF.

The genes are TRBV5-4 and TRBJ1-2; 10 bases map to TRBD1. CDR1 SGHNT and CDR2 YYREEE come from the germline V gene (reference sequence). The ends lost 4 bases at V and 8 bases at J; junction bases unmatched: 2. The CDR3 runs to 12 residues. The DNA of the CDR3 is TGTGCCAGCAGCCGGACAGGGGGAGGCTACACCTTC. Its protein product is CASSRTGGGYTF.